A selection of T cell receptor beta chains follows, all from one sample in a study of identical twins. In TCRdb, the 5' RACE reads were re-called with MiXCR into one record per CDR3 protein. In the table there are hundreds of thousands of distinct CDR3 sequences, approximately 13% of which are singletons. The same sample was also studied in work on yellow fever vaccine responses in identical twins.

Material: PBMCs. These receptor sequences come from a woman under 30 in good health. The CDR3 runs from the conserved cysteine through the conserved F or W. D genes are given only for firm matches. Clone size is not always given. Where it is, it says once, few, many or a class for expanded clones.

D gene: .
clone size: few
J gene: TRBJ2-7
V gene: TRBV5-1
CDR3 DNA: TGCGCCAGCAGCCTACAGGCCATCAGCTCCTACGAGCAGTACTTC
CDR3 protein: CASSLQAISSYEQYF

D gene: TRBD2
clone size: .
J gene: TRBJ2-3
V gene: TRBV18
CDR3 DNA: TGTGCCAGCTCACCCGACCGACTAGCCGCCTACACAGATACGCAGTATTTT
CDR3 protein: CASSPDRLAAYTDTQYF

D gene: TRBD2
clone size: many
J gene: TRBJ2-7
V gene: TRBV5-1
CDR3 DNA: TGCGCCAGCAGCTTCACTAGCGGACCCTACGAGCAGTACTTC
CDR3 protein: CASSFTSGPYEQYF

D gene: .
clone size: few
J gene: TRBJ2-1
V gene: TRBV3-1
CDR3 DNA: TGTGCCAGCAGCCACCCCCCTTCGTGGGCTGCTGGTAATGAGCAGTTCTTC
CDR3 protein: CASSHPPSWAAGNEQFF

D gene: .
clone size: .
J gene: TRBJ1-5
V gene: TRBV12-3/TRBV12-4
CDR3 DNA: TGTGCCAGCAGAATACAGGGTATTAATCAGCCCCAGCATTTT
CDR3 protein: CASRIQGINQPQHF

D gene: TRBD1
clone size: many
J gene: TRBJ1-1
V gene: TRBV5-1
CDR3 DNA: TGCGCCAGCAGCTCGGGACAGGGCGACACTGAAGCTTTCTTT
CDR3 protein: CASSSGQGDTEAFF

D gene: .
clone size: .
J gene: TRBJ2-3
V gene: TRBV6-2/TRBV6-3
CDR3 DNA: TGTGCCAGCAGTTACGGACTAACCACAGATACGCAGTATTTT
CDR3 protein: CASSYGLTTDTQYF

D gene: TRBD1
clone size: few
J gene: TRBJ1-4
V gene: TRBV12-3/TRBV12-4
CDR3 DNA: TGTGCCAGCAGAAAAACAGGGGTAACTAATGAAAAACTGTTTTTT
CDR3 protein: CASRKTGVTNEKLFF

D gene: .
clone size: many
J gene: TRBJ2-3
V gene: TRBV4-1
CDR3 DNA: TGCGCCAGCAGCCAACTTGACATGGGCGTTAGCACAGATACGCAGTATTTT
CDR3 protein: CASSQLDMGVSTDTQYF

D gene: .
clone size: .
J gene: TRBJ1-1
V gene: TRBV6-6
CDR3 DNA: TGTGCCAGCAGTTACTCCTCGGCTGAAGCTTTCTTT
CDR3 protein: CASSYSSAEAFF

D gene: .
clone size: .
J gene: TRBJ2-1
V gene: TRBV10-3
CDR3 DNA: TGTGCCATCAGTGAGCCTCTTGGTGAGCAGTTCTTC
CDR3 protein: CAISEPLGEQFF

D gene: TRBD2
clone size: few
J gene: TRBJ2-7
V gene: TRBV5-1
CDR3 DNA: TGCGCCAGCAGCTTGGATCAACTAGCGGGGACCTACGAGCAGTACTTC
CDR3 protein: CASSLDQLAGTYEQYF

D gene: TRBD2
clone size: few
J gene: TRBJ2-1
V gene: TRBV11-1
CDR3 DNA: TGTGCCAGCAGCTTAGCGTGGGCCGGGAGGGCCGTTTACAATGAGCAGTTCTTC
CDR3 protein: CASSLAWAGRAVYNEQFF

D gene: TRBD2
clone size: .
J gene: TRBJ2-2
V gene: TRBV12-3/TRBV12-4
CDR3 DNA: TGTGCCAGCAGTTCCGGGACTAGCGGGGGACCGAACACCGGGGAGCTGTTTTTT
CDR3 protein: CASSSGTSGGPNTGELFF

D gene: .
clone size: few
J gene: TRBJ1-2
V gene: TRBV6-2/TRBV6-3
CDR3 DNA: TGTGCCAGCAGTTGGAAGGGGCAGGGCTATGGCTACACCTTC
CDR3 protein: CASSWKGQGYGYTF

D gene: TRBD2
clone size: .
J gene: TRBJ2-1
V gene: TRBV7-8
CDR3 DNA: TGTGCCAGCAGCCTCATGACTAGCGGGAGTATCAATGAGCAGTTCTTC
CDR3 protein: CASSLMTSGSINEQFF

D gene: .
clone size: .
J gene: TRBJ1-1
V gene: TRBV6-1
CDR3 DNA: TGTGCCAGCAGTGACAGCGTGGGTGAAGCTTTCTTT
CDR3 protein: CASSDSVGEAFF

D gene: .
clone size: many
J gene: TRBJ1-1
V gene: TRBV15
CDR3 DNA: TGTGCCACCAGCGGCAGGACTCTGAACACTGAAGCTTTCTTT
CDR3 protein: CATSGRTLNTEAFF

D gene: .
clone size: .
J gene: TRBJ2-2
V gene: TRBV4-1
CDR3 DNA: TGCGCCAGCAGCCAAGCCGGGACTCCGAACACCGGGGAGCTGTTTTTT
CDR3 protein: CASSQAGTPNTGELFF

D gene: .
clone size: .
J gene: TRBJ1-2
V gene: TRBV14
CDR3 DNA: TGTGCCAGCAGCAACTCATCCTTTTCTAACTATGGCTACACCTTC
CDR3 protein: CASSNSSFSNYGYTF

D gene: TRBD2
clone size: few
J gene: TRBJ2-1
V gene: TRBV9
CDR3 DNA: TGTGCCAGCAGCTGGGGGGGAGTAGCGGGAGGGGCAGGTGAGCAGTTCTTC
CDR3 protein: CASSWGGVAGGAGEQFF

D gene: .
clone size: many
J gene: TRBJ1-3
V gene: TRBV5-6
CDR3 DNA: TGTGCCAGCAGTTTTGCGGGATCCTCTGGAAACACCATATATTTT
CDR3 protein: CASSFAGSSGNTIYF

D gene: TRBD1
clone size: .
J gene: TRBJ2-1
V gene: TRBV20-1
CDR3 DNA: TGCAGTGCTAGATTCCGGACAGGAGGTTTCTACAATGAGCAGTTCTTC
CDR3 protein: CSARFRTGGFYNEQFF

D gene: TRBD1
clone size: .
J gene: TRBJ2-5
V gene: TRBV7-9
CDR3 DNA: TGTGCCAGCAGCTTGAAGGGACAGGGCCAAGAGACCCAGTACTTC
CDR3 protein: CASSLKGQGQETQYF

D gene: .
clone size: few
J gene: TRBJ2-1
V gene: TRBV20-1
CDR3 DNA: TGCAGTGCTAGAGTCCTCCAGGAGCTCGGTGAGCAGTTCTTC
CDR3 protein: CSARVLQELGEQFF

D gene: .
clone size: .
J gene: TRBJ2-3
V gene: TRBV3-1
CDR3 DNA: TGTGCCAGCAGCCAAGATACCAGGAGATACACAGATACGCAGTATTTT
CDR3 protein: CASSQDTRRYTDTQYF

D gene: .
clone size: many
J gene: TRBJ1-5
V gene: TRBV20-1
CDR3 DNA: TGCAGTGCCGGAGCCCGGGTCTCGGGGCAGCCCCAGCATTTT
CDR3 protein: CSAGARVSGQPQHF

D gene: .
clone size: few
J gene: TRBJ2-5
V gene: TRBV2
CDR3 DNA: TGTGCCAGCCGGGGGACTTACCCCATTGAGACCCAGTACTTC
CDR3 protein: CASRGTYPIETQYF

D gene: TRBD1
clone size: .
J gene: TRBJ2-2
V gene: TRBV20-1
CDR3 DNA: TGCAGTGCCCGGGGACAGGGGGCCGGGGAGCTGTTTTTT
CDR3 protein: CSARGQGAGELFF

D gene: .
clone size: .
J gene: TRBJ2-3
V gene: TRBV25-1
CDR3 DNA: TGTGCCAGCAGTACGGAGTGGGGCACAGATACGCAGTATTTT
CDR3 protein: CASSTEWGTDTQYF

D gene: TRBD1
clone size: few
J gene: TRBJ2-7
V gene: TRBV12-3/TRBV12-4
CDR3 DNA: TGTGCCAGCAGTATGACAGGGAGCGCCTACGAGCAGTACTTC
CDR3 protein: CASSMTGSAYEQYF

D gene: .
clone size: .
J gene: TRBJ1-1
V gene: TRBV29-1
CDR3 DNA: TGCAGCGTTGGGCAGGGAGTGAACACTGAAGCTTTCTTT
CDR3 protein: CSVGQGVNTEAFF

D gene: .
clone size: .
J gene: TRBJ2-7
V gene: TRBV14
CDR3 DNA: TGTGCCAGCAGCCAAGCAGGCGGTACCTACGAGCAGTACTTC
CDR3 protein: CASSQAGGTYEQYF

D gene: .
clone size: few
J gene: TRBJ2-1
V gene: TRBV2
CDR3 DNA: TGTGCCAGCACCGCCAGCCCGAACACCTACAATGAGCAGTTCTTC
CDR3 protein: CASTASPNTYNEQFF

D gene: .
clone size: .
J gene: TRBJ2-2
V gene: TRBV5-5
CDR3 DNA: TGTGCCAGCCACACCAGGGCGGGCACCGGGGAGCTGTTTTTT
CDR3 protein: CASHTRAGTGELFF

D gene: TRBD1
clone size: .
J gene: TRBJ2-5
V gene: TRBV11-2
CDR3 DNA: TGTGCCAGCAGCCCCCTAGCTAGACAGGGGCCGTACCAAGAGACCCAGTACTTC
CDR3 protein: CASSPLARQGPYQETQYF

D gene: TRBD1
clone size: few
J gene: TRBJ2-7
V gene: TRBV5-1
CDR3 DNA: TGCGCCAGCAGCTTGGCCCTGCCGACAGGGGGGCTTTACGACGAGCAGTACTTC
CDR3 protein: CASSLALPTGGLYDEQYF

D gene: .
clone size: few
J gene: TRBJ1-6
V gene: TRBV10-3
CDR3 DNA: TGTGCCACAGGGAGGGACCCCAAAAATTCACCCCTCCACTTT
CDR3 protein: CATGRDPKNSPLHF

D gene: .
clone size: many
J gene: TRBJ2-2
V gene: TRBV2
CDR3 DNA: TGTGCCAGCTCCGGGACAACGAACACCGGGGAGCTGTTTTTT
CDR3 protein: CASSGTTNTGELFF

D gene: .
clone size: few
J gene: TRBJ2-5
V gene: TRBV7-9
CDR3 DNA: TGTGCCAGCAGCTTAGCGTTCCTGGTTGAGACCCAGTACTTC
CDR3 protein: CASSLAFLVETQYF

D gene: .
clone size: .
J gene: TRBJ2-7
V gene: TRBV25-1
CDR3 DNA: TGTGCCAGCAGTGAACGGAACCACTACGAGCAGTACTTC
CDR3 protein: CASSERNHYEQYF

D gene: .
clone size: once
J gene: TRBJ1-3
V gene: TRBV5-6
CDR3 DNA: TGTGCCAGCAGCTTGGTAGGAGGACACCGGGAACACTCTGGAAACACCATATATTTT
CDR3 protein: CASSLVGGHREHSGNTIYF

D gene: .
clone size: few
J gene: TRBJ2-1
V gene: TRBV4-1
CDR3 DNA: TGCGCCAGCAGCCAAGAAGGCCTCCGGGAAGCCTACAATGAGCAGTTCTTC
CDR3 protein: CASSQEGLREAYNEQFF

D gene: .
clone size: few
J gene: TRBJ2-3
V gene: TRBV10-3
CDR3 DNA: TGTGCCACTACCTGGCTGTCGAGCACAGATACGCAGTATTTT
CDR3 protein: CATTWLSSTDTQYF

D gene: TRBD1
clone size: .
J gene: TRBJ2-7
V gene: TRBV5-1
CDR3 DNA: TGCGCCAGCAGCTTGGCCATCGGACAGGGATACTACGAGCAGTACTTC
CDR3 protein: CASSLAIGQGYYEQYF

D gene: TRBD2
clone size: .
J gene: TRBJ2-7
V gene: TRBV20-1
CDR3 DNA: TGCAGTGCCCAAAGGGGAGATGGCGGGAGGGCCCACGAGCAGTACTTC
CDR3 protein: CSAQRGDGGRAHEQYF

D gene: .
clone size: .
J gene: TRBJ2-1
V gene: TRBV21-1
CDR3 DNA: TGTGCCAGCAGCAAAGCCCCACAGGCGAGCTCCTACAATGAGCAGTTCTTC
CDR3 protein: CASSKAPQASSYNEQFF